The 23 T cell receptor beta chains given below trace back to one sample, sequenced in a study of T cell clonotyping in hematopoietic cell transplantation. Time point indicated: recipient sample about 28 days before transplant, after cytoreduction. The data were produced by immunoSEQ multiplex PCR, yet TCRdb's version contains in-frame clones alone and is incomplete. The sample shows several thousand clones, 79% of them seen only once. Specimen: peripheral blood mononuclear cells, collected before stem cell transplant. These receptors were collected from a man in his sixties with acute myeloid leukemia. Some clones in this sample may be carry-over from other donors' samples.

The CDR3 DNA reads as TGTGCCAGCAGCTTAACAGATACGCAGTATTTT. As protein: CASSLTDTQYF. The chain has TRBV7-9 and TRBJ2-3, with D unclear. Deletions cut 2 bases from V and 3 bases from J, with 0 bases between. The CDR3 contains 11 residues. In germline, CDR1 is SEHNR, CDR2 FQNEAQ (reference sequence). The whole variable domain, remainder taken from reference TRBV7-9 and TRBJ2-3, is DTGVSQNPRHKITKRGQNVTFRCDPISEHNRLYWYRQTLGQGPEFLTYFQNEAQLEKSRLLSDRFSAERPKGSFSTLEIQRTEQGDSAMYLCASSLTDTQYFGPGTRLTVL.

The chain recombines TRBV7-8 with TRBJ1-5; the D gene is possibly TRBD1 (6 bases). Trimming removed 3 bases at V and 1 base at J, with 10 bases between. Looked up from germline, CDR1 is SGHVS and CDR2 is FQNEAQ. This CDR3 is built from 15 residues. The CDR3 DNA sequence: TGTGCCAGCAGCTTCGGACAGATGAGCAATCAGCCCCAGCATTTT. Translated: CASSFGQMSNQPQHF.

The J gene is TRBJ1-2, the V gene TRBV5-6; no definite D call. Germline V gene lookup returns CDR1 SGHDT and CDR2 YYEEEE. V gave up 1 base and J gave up 8 bases, with 12 bases separating them. The CDR3 length is 13 residues. CDR3 sequence: CASSLKGDRGYTF. The CDR3 DNA reads TGTGCCAGCAGCTTGAAGGGAGATAGAGGCTACACCTTC.

The gene calls are TRBV5-1 and TRBJ1-1; weak D call: TRBD1 (5 bases). The V end lost 3 bases, the J end lost 1 base, and 13 bases lay between the germline ends. The CDR3 consists of 15 residues. From germline, CDR1 is SGHRS and CDR2 YFSETQ. CDR3 bases: TGCGCCAGCAGCTGGAACACAGGAGGGAACACTGAAGCTTTCTTT. Residues: CASSWNTGGNTEAFF.

This chain joins TRBV19 and TRBJ2-3, with 14 positions matching TRBD2. This CDR3 region has 18 residues. After removal of 3 bases from V and 2 bases from J, the junction contained 7 bases not matched to a gene. The germline V gene encodes CDR1 LNHDA and CDR2 SQIVND (reference sequence). The CDR3 nucleotides read TGTGCCAGTAGTATCGGGGGACTAGCGGGGGCTCACACAGATACGCAGTATTTT. Amino acids: CASSIGGLAGAHTDTQYF. The whole variable domain, filled in from reference TRBV19 and TRBJ2-3, reads DGGITQSPKYLFRKEGQNVTLSCEQNLNHDAMYWYRQDPGQGLRLIYYSQIVNDFQKGDIAEGYSVSREKKESFPLTVTSAQKNPTAFYLCASSIGGLAGAHTDTQYFGPGTRLTVL.

This clone was observed a handful of times. The rearrangement uses TRBV5-1 and TRBJ2-3; perhaps TRBD2 as D (5 bases). The V gene's germline CDR1 is SGHRS and CDR2 YFSETQ. V dropped 0 bases and J dropped 4 bases, with 9 bases sitting between them. The CDR3 loop spans 14 amino acids. CDR3 in amino acids: CASSLGGDADTQYF. The DNA of the CDR3 is TGCGCCAGCAGCTTGGGGGGAGATGCAGATACGCAGTATTTT.

V usage is TRBV11-3 and J usage is TRBJ2-5; TRBD2 is a possible D gene (5 bases). CDR1 is SGHNT, CDR2 YENEEA, per germline. The V end lost 4 bases, the J end lost 8 bases, and 14 bases lay between the germline ends. CDR3 length: 13 residues. CDR3 residues: CASSSGLEQTQYF. In DNA form, the CDR3 reads TGTGCCAGCAGCTCAGGACTGGAGCAAACCCAGTACTTC.

This chain connects TRBV6-1 to TRBJ2-3, with unresolved D. Germline V CDR1 and CDR2: MNHNS, SASEGT. CDR3 length equals 12 residues. Trimming stripped 6 bases from V and 7 bases from J, with 11 bases between. Here the CDR3 reads CASSEPGNTQYF. CDR3 DNA sequence: TGTGCCAGCAGCGAACCCGGCAATACGCAGTATTTT.

This clone was seen a single time. J is TRBJ1-1 and V is TRBV19; TRBD1 matches at 10 bases. This CDR3 spans 15 amino acids. CDR1 and CDR2 (germline): LNHDA, SQIVND (reference sequence). With V trimmed by 6 bases and J by 3 bases, 7 bases remained unmatched. CDR3 sequence: CASRRQGAGDTEAFF. The CDR3 DNA follows: TGTGCCAGTAGGCGACAGGGGGCGGGTGACACTGAAGCTTTCTTT. Drawing the rest from reference TRBV19 and TRBJ1-1, the complete variable domain is DGGITQSPKYLFRKEGQNVTLSCEQNLNHDAMYWYRQDPGQGLRLIYYSQIVNDFQKGDIAEGYSVSREKKESFPLTVTSAQKNPTAFYLCASRRQGAGDTEAFFGQGTRLTVV.

The gene calls are TRBV6-1 and TRBJ1-3, with a tentative D call TRBD1 (5 bases). The CDR3 is 14 residues long. Trimming shortened V by 5 bases and J by 2 bases, and 10 bases separated the two germline ends. Germline V gives CDR1 MNHNS, CDR2 SASEGT. The CDR3 nucleotides read TGTGCCAGCAGTTCTAGGGACGCTGGAAACACCATATATTTT. This sequence encodes CASSSRDAGNTIYF.

The chain links TRBV7-8 to TRBJ2-1, with D possibly TRBD2 on 7 matching bases. Trimming stripped 5 bases from V and 0 bases from J, with 8 bases between. Germline V gene data show CDR1 as SGHVS and CDR2 as FQNEAQ. The CDR3 is 14 amino acids. In DNA, the CDR3 is TGTGCCAGCAGCGGGGGGGCCTCCTACAATGAGCAGTTCTTC. Translation gives CASSGGASYNEQFF.

The chain has TRBV14 and TRBJ1-1; D remains unclear. V was clipped by 1 base and J by 5 bases, with 11 bases between them. This CDR3 comprises 14 residues. Germline values: CDR1 SGHDN, CDR2 FVKESK. CDR3 coding DNA: TGTGCCAGCAGCCAAGGAGTGAGGGTAACTGAAGCTTTCTTT. Translated, it gives CASSQGVRVTEAFF.

V is TRBV28 and J is TRBJ2-1, with 11 bases matching TRBD1. This CDR3 is built from 19 residues. Germline trimming cut 5 bases from V and 8 bases from J; bases unmatched to any gene: 20. The germline V gene has CDR1 MDHEN and CDR2 SYDVKM. The CDR3 sequence: CASSDDHIGQGAKRDEQFF. The DNA for the CDR3 is TGTGCCAGCAGTGATGATCATATTGGACAGGGGGCCAAACGAGATGAGCAGTTCTTC.

This chain uses TRBV5-1 with TRBJ2-7, with D hard to call. V was cut by 1 base and J by 0 bases, with 14 bases left in between. CDR1 is SGHRS, CDR2 YFSETQ, per germline. This CDR3 contains 16 residues. The CDR3 reads CASSLLGIQFSYEQYF. The CDR3 nucleotides read TGCGCCAGCAGCTTGCTGGGCATACAGTTCTCCTACGAGCAGTACTTC. Full variable domain (remainder filled in from reference TRBV5-1 and TRBJ2-7): KAGVTQTPRYLIKTRGQQVTLSCSPISGHRSVSWYQQTPGQGLQFLFEYFSETQRNKGNFPGRFSGRQFSNSRSEMNVSTLELGDSALYLCASSLLGIQFSYEQYFGPGTRLTVT.

The genes are TRBV6-1 and TRBJ2-3, with 8 bases identical to TRBD2. This CDR3 spans 14 amino acids. The ends lost 5 bases at V and 0 bases at J; junction bases unmatched: 1. Looked up from germline, CDR1 is MNHNS and CDR2 is SASEGT. The CDR3 region is CASSRTSSTDTQYF. Here the CDR3 DNA reads TGTGCCAGCAGTCGGACTAGCAGCACAGATACGCAGTATTTT.

The CDR3 nucleotides are TGTGCCAGCAGCCTAGCGGGAGGGTTCTACAATGAGCAGTTCTTC. Translated, it gives CASSLAGGFYNEQFF. The chain has TRBV6-5 and TRBJ2-1, with 12 bases lining up with TRBD2. The germline V gene has CDR1 MNHEY and CDR2 SVGAGI. The CDR3 length is 15 residues. Germline trimming cut 6 bases from V and 3 bases from J; bases unmatched to any gene: 3.

V is TRBV7-8 and J is TRBJ1-5, with D perhaps TRBD1 (5 bases). CDR3 size: 16 residues. V dropped 4 bases and J dropped 4 bases, with 17 bases sitting between them. Germline-derived CDR1 and CDR2 are SGHVS and FQNEAQ. The CDR3 protein is CASSYKPGPANQPQHF. DNA of the CDR3: TGTGCCAGCAGCTATAAACCGGGACCGGCGAATCAGCCCCAGCATTTT.

CDR3 residues: CASHGGSSTDTQYF. CDR3 coding DNA: TGCGCCAGCCACGGCGGATCTAGCACAGATACGCAGTATTTT. The rearrangement uses TRBV5-1 and TRBJ2-3; D not certain. CDR1 is SGHRS, CDR2 YFSETQ, per germline. This CDR3 is built from 14 residues. Trimming stripped 7 bases from V and 0 bases from J, with 12 bases between.

V and J are TRBV6-6 and TRBJ1-1; D unclear. Germline V gene lookup returns CDR1 MNHNY and CDR2 SVGAGI (reference sequence). Trimming removed 3 bases at V and 3 bases at J, with 14 bases between. CDR3 length: 15 residues. The CDR3 sequence is CASSYLSSGDTEAFF. CDR3 nucleotides: TGTGCCAGCAGTTATCTTTCGTCCGGGGACACTGAAGCTTTCTTT.

J is TRBJ2-2 and V is TRBV14, with TRBD1 matching over 9 bases. The V gene end was trimmed by 5 bases and the J gene end by 1 base; junction bases not matched to a gene: 5. There are 16 residues in the CDR3. Germline CDR1 and CDR2: SGHDN and FVKESK. CDR3 protein: CASSTGQGMNTGELFF. CDR3 DNA sequence: TGTGCCAGCAGCACGGGACAGGGTATGAACACCGGGGAGCTGTTTTTT.

The chain recombines TRBV2 with TRBJ2-7; tentative D call: TRBD1 (5 bases). Looked up from germline, CDR1 is SNHLY and CDR2 is FYNNEI. The CDR3 consists of 15 residues. V shed 3 bases and J shed 0 bases, with 12 bases lying between them. CDR3 sequence (DNA): TGTGCCAGCAGTGACAGGGTATTCAGCTCCTACGAGCAGTACTTC. Its translation: CASSDRVFSSYEQYF.

The rearrangement joins TRBV6-1 to TRBJ1-6; possibly TRBD1 for D (6 bases). CDR3 length: 17 amino acids. Trimming took off 1 base at V and 2 bases at J, with 12 bases between the two ends. CDR1 is MNHNS, CDR2 SASEGT, per germline. The CDR3 loop is CASSEEGGFTYNSPLHF. CDR3 coding DNA: TGTGCCAGCAGTGAAGAGGGGGGGTTTACCTATAATTCACCCCTCCACTTT.

The chain is built from TRBV7-6 and TRBJ2-1; TRBD2 might be the D (5 bases). The CDR3 runs 13 residues. V gave up 5 bases and J gave up 5 bases, with 10 bases separating them. Germline CDR1 and CDR2: SGHVS and FNYEAQ. The CDR3 protein is CASSPGIDNEQFF. The CDR3 DNA sequence: TGTGCCAGCAGCCCGGGGATTGACAATGAGCAGTTCTTC.